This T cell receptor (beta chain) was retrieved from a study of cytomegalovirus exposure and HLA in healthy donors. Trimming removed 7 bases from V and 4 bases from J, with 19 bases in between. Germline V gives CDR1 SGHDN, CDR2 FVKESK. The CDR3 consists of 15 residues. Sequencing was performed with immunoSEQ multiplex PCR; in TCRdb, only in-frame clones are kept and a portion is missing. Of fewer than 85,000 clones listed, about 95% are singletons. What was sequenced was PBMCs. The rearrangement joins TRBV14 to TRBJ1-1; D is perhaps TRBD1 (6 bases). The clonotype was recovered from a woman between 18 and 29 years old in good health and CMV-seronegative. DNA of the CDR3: TGTGCCAGCAAACAGGGAGCGGTTCTGGGCACTGAAGCTTTCTTT. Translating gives CASKQGAVLGTEAFF.